This TCR beta chain was identified during a study of shared clonotypes between healthy human individuals. Study overall: For every donor, three CD4 naive, three CD4 memory, two CD8 naive and one CD8 memory plates were used. Findings and caveats of the study: Sorted-subset sequencing was shown by rarefaction to be incomplete despite large depth.

The CDR3 loop spans 13 amino acids. Trimming took 1 base from V and 6 from J, leaving 11 bases between them. Germline V lookup: CDR1 SGHNT, CDR2 YYREEE (reference sequence). TCRdb's table, derived via immunoSEQ multiplex PCR, lists solely in-frame clones and lacks some. The table shows 630,000 or so clones, with roughly 98% occurring only once. Concerning this clone itself: The antigen remains unidentified.

Naive CD8 cells lacked CD45RO, underwent positive selection for CCR7 and left out terminally differentiated effector memory CD45RA+ cells. Sequencing was done on a sample of naive CD8+ T cells sorted from blood. The TCR sequence derives from a man aged 25-40 years in good health. The chain couples TRBV5-4 to TRBJ2-7; maybe TRBD2 (6 bases). The CDR3 DNA reads TGTGCCAGCAGCTTGTCCACTAGCCGCGAGCAGTACTTC. Residues: CASSLSTSREQYF.